These T cell receptor beta chains were read from a single sample in a study of blood T cell repertoires in COVID-19. The method was immunoSEQ multiplex PCR; TCRdb's version includes in-frame clones alone and lacks a portion of them. This sample has roughly 300,000 clones, with approximately 84% found just once. Sequencing was carried out using peripheral blood. The receptors come from a human donor with COVID-19, enrolled during active disease. The donor label of this sample is uncertain. The CDR3 runs from the conserved cysteine through the conserved F or W. The D gene is left open where the match is weak. Clone size is shown for a subset of rows, as once, few, many or a class of expanded clone.

- | - | TRBJ1-2 | TRBV12-3/TRBV12-4 | TGTGCCAGCACGGCTAACTATGGCTACACCTTC | CASTANYGYTF
TRBD1 | - | TRBJ1-1 | TRBV30 | TGTGCCTGGAGTATCTCGACAGGGGACACTGAAGCTTTCTTT | CAWSISTGDTEAFF
TRBD2 | - | TRBJ2-1 | TRBV11-2 | TGTGCCAGCAGCTTAGAGAGGACTAGCGTGAGTGAGCAGTTCTTC | CASSLERTSVSEQFF
- | - | TRBJ2-1 | TRBV18 | TGTGCCAGCTCACTACGACAAGCCCGTGAACATGAGCAGTTCTTC | CASSLRQAREHEQFF
TRBD1 | - | TRBJ2-7 | TRBV5-5 | TGTGCCAGCAGCTTCGCATTACAGGGGGCGTACGAGCAGTACTTC | CASSFALQGAYEQYF
- | few | TRBJ2-1 | TRBV20-1 | TGCAGTACCGGCTCCTACAATGAGCAGTTCTTC | CSTGSYNEQFF
- | once | TRBJ1-2 | TRBV7-9 | TGTGCCAGCAGCTTAGATAGTTATGGCTACACCTTC | CASSLDSYGYTF
- | - | TRBJ2-7 | TRBV30 | TGTGCCTGGAGTGGACAGTCTGGCGACGAGCAGTACTTC | CAWSGQSGDEQYF
TRBD1 | once | TRBJ2-2 | TRBV20-1 | TGCAGTGCTAGTTCGGACAGGGGCACCGGGGAGCTGTTTTTT | CSASSDRGTGELFF
TRBD1 | - | TRBJ2-5 | TRBV19 | TGTGCCAGTAGTGCGGACAGGTCTCAAGAGACCCAGTACTTC | CASSADRSQETQYF